This T cell receptor (beta chain) was identified during a study of T-cell reconstitution after alpha-beta-depleted transplantation in children. Findings and caveats of the study: Hyperexpanded clones declined; after one year, newly produced T cells mostly supplied diversity. Certain patients had high TCRbeta diversity at day 60, and it came from recipient T cells and thymic progenitors that survived.

There are 12 residues in the CDR3. V was cut by 4 bases and J by 7 bases, with 11 bases left in between. CDR1 is ENHRY, CDR2 SYGVKD, per germline. Unique molecular identifiers were used in preparing the TCRbeta library. TCRdb passed the PCR reads through MiXCR, listing each CDR3 protein once. The sample lists 750,000 to 950,000 distinct CDR3 sequences, 16% occurring once. This clonotype was seen at least ten times. The antigen remains undetermined. The TCR originated in a male patient younger than 18 who had a stem cell transplant for acute lymphoblastic leukemia, so the T cells may come from the graft donor. Sample: PBMCs, mostly from graft donor cells, taken 360 days after TCRalphabeta/CD19-depleted stem cell transplant. V is TRBV10-3 and J is TRBJ2-7; D is perhaps TRBD2 (6 bases). The CDR3: CAISAGRKEQYF. CDR3 DNA sequence: TGTGCCATCAGTGCGGGGAGGAAAGAGCAGTACTTC.